This paragraph reports one T cell receptor (beta chain). Deletions cut 5 bases from V and 0 bases from J, with 10 bases between. The CDR3 is made up of 13 amino acids. Germline V gives CDR1 GTSNPN, CDR2 SVGIG (reference sequence). This specimen belongs to a study of cytomegalovirus exposure and HLA in healthy donors. The PCR contained 60 Vbeta and 13 Jbeta primers. Assay used: immunoSEQ multiplex PCR; TCRdb lists only in-frame clones, some missing. There are approximately 100,000 clones in the sample; roughly three quarters occur only once, and about 4% lies in the top ten. Sample: PBMCs. This clonotype was obtained from a woman between 40 and 55 years old in good health and CMV-seronegative. This chain joins TRBV30 and TRBJ1-1, with D hard to call. The CDR3 protein is CAWETRMNTEAFF. CDR3 DNA: TGTGCCTGGGAGACACGGATGAACACTGAAGCTTTCTTT.